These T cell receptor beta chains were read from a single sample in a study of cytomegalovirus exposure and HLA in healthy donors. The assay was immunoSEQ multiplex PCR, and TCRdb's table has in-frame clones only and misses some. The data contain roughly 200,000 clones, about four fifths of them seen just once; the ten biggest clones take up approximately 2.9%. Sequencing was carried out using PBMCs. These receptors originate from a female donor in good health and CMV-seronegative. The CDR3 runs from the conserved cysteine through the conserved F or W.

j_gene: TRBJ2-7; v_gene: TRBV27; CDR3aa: CATDYRGEQYF
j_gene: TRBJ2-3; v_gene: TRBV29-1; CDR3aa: CSVARDSLTDTQYF
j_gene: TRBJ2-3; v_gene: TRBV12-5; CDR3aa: CASGPGGSGRSADTQYF
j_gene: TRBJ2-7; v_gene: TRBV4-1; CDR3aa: CASSQVGGGNYEQYF
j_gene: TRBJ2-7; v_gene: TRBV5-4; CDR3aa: CASSLGTSGRSEQYF
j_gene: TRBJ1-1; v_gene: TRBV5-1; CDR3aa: CASSLVWGANTEAFF
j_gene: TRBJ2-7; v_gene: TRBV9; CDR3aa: CASSVGGGNEQYF
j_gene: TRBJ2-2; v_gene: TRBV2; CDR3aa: CASKLGGFGELFF
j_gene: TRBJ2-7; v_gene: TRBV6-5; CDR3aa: CASSLAGGLSYEQYF
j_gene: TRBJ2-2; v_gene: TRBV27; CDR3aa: CASSLLTSGRVGELFF
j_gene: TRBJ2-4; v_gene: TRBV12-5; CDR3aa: CASGSTSGSRDIQYF
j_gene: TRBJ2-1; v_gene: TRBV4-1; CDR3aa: CASSQAGTGVNEQFF
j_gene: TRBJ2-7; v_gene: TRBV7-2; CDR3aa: CASSLVGPGVEQYF
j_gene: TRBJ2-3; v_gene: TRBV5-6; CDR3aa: CASSGRLGQGSTDTQYF
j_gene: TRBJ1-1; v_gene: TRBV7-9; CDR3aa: CSSSPDSTNTEAFF
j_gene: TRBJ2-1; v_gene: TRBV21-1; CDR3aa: CASSKKSTAYNEQFF
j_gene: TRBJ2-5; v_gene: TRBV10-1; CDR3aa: CASSESGGKETQYF
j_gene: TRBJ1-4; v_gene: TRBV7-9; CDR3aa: CASSLAGRVEKLFF
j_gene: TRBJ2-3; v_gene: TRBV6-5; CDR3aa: CASTAGASFTDTQYF
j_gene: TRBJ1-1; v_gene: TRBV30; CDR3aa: CAWSVLGGTEAFF